These 25 T cell receptor beta chains came from one sample sequenced in a study of blood T cell repertoires in COVID-19. Measured with immunoSEQ multiplex PCR; TCRdb has only the in-frame clones, and not every one. Of about 300,000 clones in the sample, 70% to 90% were seen once. The sequenced material came from PBMCs or T cells enriched from blood (not recorded which). The receptors derive from a woman aged 25 to 39 who had recovered from COVID-19.

V usage is TRBV7-9 and J usage is TRBJ2-1; D possibly corresponds to TRBD1 (7 bases). Germline V gene data show CDR1 as SEHNR and CDR2 as FQNEAQ (reference sequence). The CDR3 spans 15 residues. Trimming stripped 5 bases from V and 4 bases from J, with 15 bases between. The CDR3 DNA sequence: TGTGCCAGCAGCGGCGGGACAGTACTGTACAATGAGCAGTTCTTC. Translation: CASSGGTVLYNEQFF.

The V gene is TRBV28, the J gene TRBJ1-5; TRBD1 might be the D (5 bases). V shed 7 bases and J shed 7 bases, with 11 bases lying between them. This CDR3 comprises 12 residues. CDR1 and CDR2 (germline): MDHEN, SYDVKM. CDR3 residues: CASTVGVQPQHF. CDR3 coding DNA: TGTGCCAGCACCGTAGGGGTCCAGCCCCAGCATTTT.

The rearrangement joins TRBV10-1 to TRBJ1-1; weak D call: TRBD1 (5 bases). V was shortened by 2 bases and J by 3 bases, with 10 bases between the two germline ends. The germline gives CDR1 WNHNN, CDR2 SYGVQD (reference sequence). This CDR3 is built from 14 residues. DNA of the CDR3: TGCGCCAGCAGTGAGAGTAGGGGCTACACTGAAGCTTTCTTT. Translated, it gives CASSESRGYTEAFF.

This clone was counted between two and nine times. V and J are TRBV12-5 and TRBJ2-1; D may be TRBD1 (6 bases). Trimming stripped 0 bases from V and 3 bases from J, with 9 bases between. The CDR3 is 15 residues long. CDR1 LGHNT and CDR2 FRNRAP come from the germline V gene. CDR3 sequence reads: CASGLVQGYYNEQFF. CDR3 nucleotide sequence: TGTGCTAGTGGTTTGGTACAGGGTTACTACAATGAGCAGTTCTTC.

J is TRBJ1-1 and V is TRBV19, with a weak D call TRBD1 (5 bases). The length of the CDR3 is 15 residues. Germline CDR1 is LNHDA and CDR2 is SQIVND (reference sequence). V was shortened by 6 bases and J by 2 bases, with 16 bases between the two germline ends. CDR3 residues: CASSLMGGKNTEAFF. The CDR3 DNA is TGTGCCAGTAGCCTCATGGGGGGGAAAAACACTGAAGCTTTCTTT. The complete variable domain, with remaining parts taken from reference TRBV19 and TRBJ1-1, reads DGGITQSPKYLFRKEGQNVTLSCEQNLNHDAMYWYRQDPGQGLRLIYYSQIVNDFQKGDIAEGYSVSREKKESFPLTVTSAQKNPTAFYLCASSLMGGKNTEAFFGQGTRLTVV.

The chain recombines TRBV5-1 with TRBJ1-1, with D uncertain. V lost 3 bases, J lost 2 bases, and 17 bases lay in between. Per germline, CDR1 SGHRS and CDR2 YFSETQ. This CDR3 region has 16 residues. CDR3 loop: CASSSRGPGENTEAFF. In DNA, the CDR3 is TGCGCCAGCAGCTCAAGAGGGCCGGGAGAAAACACTGAAGCTTTCTTT.

This chain connects TRBV5-1 to TRBJ2-5; 7 nucleotides line up with TRBD2. CDR3 length: 15 amino acids. J gave up 3 bases and V 0 bases, and 5 bases lay outside the gene matches. The germline V gene has CDR1 SGHRS and CDR2 YFSETQ. CDR3 in DNA: TGCGCCAGCAGCTTGGCCTTGGGGGGGAAAGAGACCCAGTACTTC. Its translation: CASSLALGGKETQYF.

The gene calls are TRBV2 and TRBJ1-5; 12 nucleotides align to TRBD1. Germline-derived CDR1 and CDR2 are SNHLY and FYNNEI. Losses at the gene ends were 8 bases for V and 2 bases for J; bases not matched to a gene: 7. The CDR3 is made up of 16 amino acids. DNA of the CDR3: TGTGCCAGCCGGGACAGGGGGCTTGTGGGCAATCAGCCCCAGCATTTT. Translating it yields CASRDRGLVGNQPQHF.

This rearrangement joins TRBV4-3 to TRBJ2-2; 8 bases match TRBD1. The CDR3 runs 14 residues. Per germline, CDR1 LGHNA and CDR2 YSLEER. J lost 6 bases, V lost 2 bases, and 2 bases had no gene match. The CDR3 spells CASSQIQGAGELFF. CDR3 nucleotide sequence: TGCGCCAGCAGCCAAATACAGGGGGCCGGGGAGCTGTTTTTT.

This chain links TRBV3-1 (or the pseudogene TRBV3-2) with TRBJ1-1, with D uncertain. Trimming shortened V by 0 bases and J by 0 bases, and 5 bases separated the two germline ends. The CDR3 runs 14 residues. CDR1 and CDR2 from the germline V gene are LGHDT and YNNKEL (reference sequence). The CDR3 sequence: CASSQEWLNTEAFF. CDR3 nucleotides: TGTGCCAGCAGCCAAGAATGGCTGAACACTGAAGCTTTCTTT.

J is TRBJ2-7 and V is TRBV2; D unresolved. The CDR3 length is 11 residues. V dropped 6 bases and J dropped 4 bases, with 7 bases sitting between them. CDR1 is SNHLY, CDR2 FYNNEI, per germline. The chain's CDR3 is CASSPLYEQYF. The CDR3 bases are TGTGCCAGCAGCCCATTGTACGAGCAGTACTTC.

The chain couples TRBV2 to TRBJ1-1, with TRBD1 matching over 8 bases. Germline CDR1 is SNHLY and CDR2 is FYNNEI. The CDR3 runs to 15 residues. V lost 6 bases, J lost 5 bases, and 11 bases stayed unmatched. CDR3 residues: CASRRTGLEITEAFF. CDR3 sequence (DNA): TGTGCCAGCAGACGGACAGGGCTTGAGATAACTGAAGCTTTCTTT.

This clone was observed a few times. The rearrangement uses TRBV5-4 and TRBJ1-4; 9 bases are a match to TRBD1. The germline gives CDR1 SGHNT, CDR2 YYREEE (reference sequence). V lost 4 bases, J lost 8 bases, and 6 bases stayed unmatched. The CDR3 length is 14 residues. CDR3 amino acids: CASSPGTGLEKLFF. CDR3 nucleotides: TGTGCCAGCAGCCCCGGGACAGGGCTAGAAAAACTGTTTTTT.

Here the CDR3 reads CASSSSSTPDEQFF. The CDR3, as DNA: TGTGCCAGCAGCTCGAGTTCTACTCCCGATGAGCAGTTCTTC. J is TRBJ2-1 and V is TRBV7-9, with D unresolved. This CDR3 region has 14 residues. Trimming removed 4 bases at V and 8 bases at J, with 15 bases between. CDR1 and CDR2 from the germline V gene are SEHNR and FQNEAQ (reference sequence).

The gene calls are TRBV5-1 and TRBJ1-3; D perhaps matches TRBD1 (5 bases). Germline V CDR1 and CDR2: SGHRS, YFSETQ. The germline V and J ends were trimmed by 0 bases and 2 bases, with 12 bases remaining between them. CDR3 length: 16 residues. CDR3 region: CASSLEQGGTGNTIYF. The CDR3 region has the DNA TGCGCCAGCAGCTTGGAGCAGGGCGGTACTGGAAACACCATATATTTT.

V is TRBV6-5 and J is TRBJ1-1; the D gene is possibly TRBD1 (5 bases). Between the trimmed V and J ends, which lost 2 bases and 1 base, there was a span of 14 bases. Germline values: CDR1 MNHEY, CDR2 SVGAGI. This CDR3 comprises 16 residues. The CDR3 region has the DNA TGTGCCAGCAGTTACGGGGCAGGCATTACGAACACTGAAGCTTTCTTT. Translating gives CASSYGAGITNTEAFF.

The chain carries TRBV19 and TRBJ1-1; D is ambiguous. V was cut by 3 bases and J by 7 bases, with 9 bases left in between. CDR1 LNHDA and CDR2 SQIVND come from the germline V gene (reference sequence). The CDR3 spans 12 residues. CDR3 in DNA: TGTGCCAGTAGTATCATCGGACTTGAAGCTTTCTTT. It yields the protein CASSIIGLEAFF.

The gene calls are TRBV5-4 and TRBJ2-7, with D possibly TRBD1 on 6 matching bases. From germline, CDR1 is SGHNT and CDR2 YYREEE (reference sequence). The CDR3 contains 14 residues. Trimming took 1 base from V and 2 from J, leaving 10 bases between them. The CDR3: CASSLRGKTYEQYF. The CDR3 DNA reads as TGTGCCAGCAGCTTGAGGGGGAAAACCTACGAGCAGTACTTC.

This clone has only one observation. The genes are TRBV27 and TRBJ1-6; no definite D call. The CDR3 loop spans 14 amino acids. The germline V and J ends were trimmed by 5 bases and 10 bases, with 15 bases remaining between them. CDR1 is MNHEY, CDR2 SMNVEV, per germline (reference sequence). The CDR3 loop reads CASSLREGRSPLHF. CDR3 bases: TGTGCCAGCAGTCTCCGGGAGGGCCGATCACCCCTCCACTTT.

V and J are TRBV30 and TRBJ1-1, with 8 bases fitting TRBD1. V shed 4 bases, J shed 4 bases, and the junction held 8 bases outside the gene matches. CDR1 and CDR2 (germline): GTSNPN, SVGIG (reference sequence). The CDR3 length is 14 residues. CDR3 sequence reads: CAWNRQGLSTEAFF. In DNA, the CDR3 is TGTGCCTGGAATCGACAGGGGCTGAGCACTGAAGCTTTCTTT.

The J gene is TRBJ1-6, the V gene TRBV25-1, with D tentatively TRBD1 (6 bases). Germline lookup yields CDR1 MGHDK and CDR2 SYGVNS. V was shortened by 4 bases and J by 7 bases, with 8 bases between the two germline ends. The CDR3 length is 13 residues. The CDR3 DNA is TGTGCCAGCAGTGGGCAGGGGAATTCACCCCTCCACTTT. It translates to CASSGQGNSPLHF.

This clone came up once. The chain uses TRBV7-3 and TRBJ1-2; maybe TRBD1 (6 bases). The ends were cut back, 4 bases at V and 5 bases at J, with 17 bases in the middle. The length of the CDR3 is 15 residues. The germline gives CDR1 SGHTA, CDR2 FQGTGA. CDR3 in amino acids: CASSSAGTQGYGYTF. CDR3 DNA sequence: TGTGCCAGCAGCTCTGCTGGGACCCAGGGGTATGGCTACACCTTC.

The chain employs TRBV6-5 and TRBJ1-2; a weak D match, TRBD1 (6 bases). The CDR3 runs 15 residues. Germline CDR1 and CDR2: MNHEY and SVGAGI. V was pared by 6 bases and J by 3 bases, with 17 bases between. The DNA for the CDR3 is TGTGCCAGCAGGAAGGGGGGGGGCGTCGACTATGGCTACACCTTC. Translation gives CASRKGGGVDYGYTF.

V is TRBV4-1 and J is TRBJ1-2; 9 bases map to TRBD1. Germline CDR1 MGHRA, CDR2 YSYEKL. The V segment lost 1 base and the J segment 0 bases; nucleotides outside the gene matches: 6. The length of the CDR3 is 17 residues. CDR3 sequence reads: CASSQGTGEGANYGYTF. The CDR3 DNA follows: TGCGCCAGCAGCCAAGGGACAGGGGAAGGGGCTAACTATGGCTACACCTTC.

This chain links TRBV15 with TRBJ1-1; D is unresolved. Germline loops: CDR1 LNHNV, CDR2 YYDKDF (reference sequence). Trimming shortened V by 0 bases and J by 8 bases, and 16 bases separated the two germline ends. The CDR3 extends over 15 amino acids. The DNA of the CDR3 is TGTGCCACCAGCAGAGATAGCGCCCGGGGTTACGAAGCTTTCTTT. Encoded protein: CATSRDSARGYEAFF.